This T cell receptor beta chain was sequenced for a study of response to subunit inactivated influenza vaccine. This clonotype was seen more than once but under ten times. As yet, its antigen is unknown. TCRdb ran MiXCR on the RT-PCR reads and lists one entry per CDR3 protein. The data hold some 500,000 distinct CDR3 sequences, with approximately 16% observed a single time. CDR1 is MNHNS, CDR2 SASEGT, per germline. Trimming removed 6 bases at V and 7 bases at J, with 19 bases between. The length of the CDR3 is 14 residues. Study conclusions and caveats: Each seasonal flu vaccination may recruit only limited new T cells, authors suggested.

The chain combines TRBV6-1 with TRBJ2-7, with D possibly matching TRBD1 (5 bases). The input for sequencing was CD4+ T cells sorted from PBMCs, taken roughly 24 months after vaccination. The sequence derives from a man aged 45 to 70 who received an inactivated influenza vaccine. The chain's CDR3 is CASSSQVGYVEQYF. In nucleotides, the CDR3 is TGTGCCAGCAGCTCACAGGTGGGATACGTGGAGCAGTACTTC.